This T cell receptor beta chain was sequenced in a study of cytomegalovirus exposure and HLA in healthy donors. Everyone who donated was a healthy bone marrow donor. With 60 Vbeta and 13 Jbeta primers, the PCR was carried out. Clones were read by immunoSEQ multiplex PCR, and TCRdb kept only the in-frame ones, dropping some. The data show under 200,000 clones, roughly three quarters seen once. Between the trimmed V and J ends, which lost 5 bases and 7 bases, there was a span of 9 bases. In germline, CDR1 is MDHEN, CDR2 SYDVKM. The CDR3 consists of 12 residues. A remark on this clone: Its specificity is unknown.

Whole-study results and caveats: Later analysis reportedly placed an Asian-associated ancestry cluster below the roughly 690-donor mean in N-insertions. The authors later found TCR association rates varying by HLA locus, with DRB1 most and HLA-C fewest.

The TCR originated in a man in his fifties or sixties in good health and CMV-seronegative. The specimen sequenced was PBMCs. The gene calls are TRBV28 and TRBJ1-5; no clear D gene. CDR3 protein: CASSRPGQPQHF. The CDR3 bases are TGTGCCAGCAGTCGACCCGGGCAGCCCCAGCATTTT.